The clone carrying this TCR beta chain has ten or more counts. The data originate from a study of T-cell reconstitution after alpha-beta-depleted transplantation in children. Between the trimmed V and J ends, which lost 5 bases and 7 bases, there was a span of 14 bases. The CDR3 runs 14 residues. Germline V gene sequence: CDR1 MRHNA, CDR2 SNTAGT. During its preparation, the TCRbeta library received unique molecular identifiers. TCRdb re-called the PCR reads with MiXCR, one entry per CDR3 protein. The repertoire includes around 360,000 distinct CDR3 sequences, about a tenth of them detected once, and roughly 2.5% sits in the top ten.

The genes are TRBV6-4 and TRBJ2-2; D is unresolved. Sequencing used PBMCs from the stem cell graft donor, obtained from the stem cell graft. The sequence came from a human donor who donated a stem cell graft to a child with acute lymphoblastic leukemia. The CDR3 loop reads CASSPTSDGGELFF. In DNA form, the CDR3 reads TGTGCCAGCAGTCCTACCAGTGACGGCGGGGAGCTGTTTTTT.